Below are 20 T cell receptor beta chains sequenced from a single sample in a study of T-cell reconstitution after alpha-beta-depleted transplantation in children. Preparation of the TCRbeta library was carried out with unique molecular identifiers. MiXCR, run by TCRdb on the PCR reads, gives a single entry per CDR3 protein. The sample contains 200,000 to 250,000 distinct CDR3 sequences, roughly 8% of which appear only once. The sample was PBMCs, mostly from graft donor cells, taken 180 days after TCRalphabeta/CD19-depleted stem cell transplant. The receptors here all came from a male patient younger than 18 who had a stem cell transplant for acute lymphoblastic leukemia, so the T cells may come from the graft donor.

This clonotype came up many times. The CDR3 region has the DNA TGTGCCAGCAGACCTGGGACAGGGGAGTCTTGGGAGCAGTTCTTC. Its protein is CASRPGTGESWEQFF. V and J are TRBV6-1 and TRBJ2-1; the match to TRBD1 covers 10 bases. J gave up 10 bases and V 6 bases, and 12 bases lay outside the gene matches. This CDR3 is 15 amino acids long. The germline V gene encodes CDR1 MNHNS and CDR2 SASEGT.

The CDR3: CASRGGAGYTEAFF. Here the CDR3 DNA reads TGTGCCAGCAGAGGGGGCGCGGGGTACACTGAAGCTTTCTTT. The gene calls are TRBV7-2 and TRBJ1-1, with 7 bases aligning to TRBD1. This CDR3 spans 14 amino acids. CDR1 and CDR2 from the germline V gene are SGHTA and FQGNSA. V dropped 6 bases and J dropped 3; count of bases not matched to a gene: 7.

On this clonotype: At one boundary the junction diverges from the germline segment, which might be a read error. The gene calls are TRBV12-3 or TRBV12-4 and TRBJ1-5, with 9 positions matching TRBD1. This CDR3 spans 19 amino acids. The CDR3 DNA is TGTGCCATCAGTTTTAGGTCCCGGGACAGGGTGATGGGCAATCAGCCCCAGCATTTT. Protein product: CAISFRSRDRVMGNQPQHF.

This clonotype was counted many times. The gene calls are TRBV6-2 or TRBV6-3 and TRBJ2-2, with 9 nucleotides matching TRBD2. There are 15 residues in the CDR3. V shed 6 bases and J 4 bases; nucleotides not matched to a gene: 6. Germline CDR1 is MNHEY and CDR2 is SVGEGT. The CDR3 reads CASSRGLASTGELFF. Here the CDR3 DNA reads TGTGCCAGCAGCAGAGGACTAGCGAGCACCGGGGAGCTGTTTTTT.

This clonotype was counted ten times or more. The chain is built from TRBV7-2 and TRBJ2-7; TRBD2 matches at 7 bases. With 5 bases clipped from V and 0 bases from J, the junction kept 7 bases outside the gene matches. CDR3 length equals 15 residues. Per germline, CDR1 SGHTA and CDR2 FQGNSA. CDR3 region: CASSARGLSSYEQYF. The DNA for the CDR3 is TGTGCCAGCAGCGCTAGGGGACTAAGCTCCTACGAGCAGTACTTC. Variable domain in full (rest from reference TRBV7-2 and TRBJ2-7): GAGVSQSPSNKVTEKGKDVELRCDPISGHTALYWYRQSLGQGLEFLIYFQGNSAPDKSGLPSDRFSAERTGGSVSTLTIQRTQQEDSAVYLCASSARGLSSYEQYFGPGTRLTVT.

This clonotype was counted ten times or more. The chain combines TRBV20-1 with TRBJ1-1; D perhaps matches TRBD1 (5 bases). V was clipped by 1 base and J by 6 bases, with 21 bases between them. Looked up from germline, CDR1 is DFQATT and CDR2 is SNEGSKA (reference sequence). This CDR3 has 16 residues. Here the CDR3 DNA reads TGCAGTGCTAGAGTTGGGGGGTTCCGGGACGGGCCTGAAGCTTTCTTT. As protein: CSARVGGFRDGPEAFF.

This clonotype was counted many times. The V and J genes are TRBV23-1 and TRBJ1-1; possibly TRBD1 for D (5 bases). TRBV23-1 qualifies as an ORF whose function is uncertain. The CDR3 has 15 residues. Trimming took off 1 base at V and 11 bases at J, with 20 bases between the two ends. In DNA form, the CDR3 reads TGCGCCAGCAGTCAATACACGAGGGACGGCTATCGGGCTTTCTTT. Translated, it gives CASSQYTRDGYRAFF.

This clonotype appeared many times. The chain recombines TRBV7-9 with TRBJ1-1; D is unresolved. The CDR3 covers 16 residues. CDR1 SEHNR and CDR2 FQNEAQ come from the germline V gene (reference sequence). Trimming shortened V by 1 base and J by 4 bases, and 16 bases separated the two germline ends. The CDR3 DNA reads TGTGCCAGCAGCTTAGAGGGTAGGAAGGCTGCCACTGAAGCTTTCTTT. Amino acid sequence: CASSLEGRKAATEAFF.

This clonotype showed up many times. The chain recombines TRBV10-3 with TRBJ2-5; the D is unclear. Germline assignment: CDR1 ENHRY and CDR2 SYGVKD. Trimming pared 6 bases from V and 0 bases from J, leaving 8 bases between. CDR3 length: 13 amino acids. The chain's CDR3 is CAIRGPNQETQYF. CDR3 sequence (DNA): TGTGCCATCAGAGGACCCAACCAAGAGACCCAGTACTTC.

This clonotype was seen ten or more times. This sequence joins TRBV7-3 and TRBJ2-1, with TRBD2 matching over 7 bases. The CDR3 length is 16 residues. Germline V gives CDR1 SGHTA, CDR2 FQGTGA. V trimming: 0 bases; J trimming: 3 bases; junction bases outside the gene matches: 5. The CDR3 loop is CASSLTAGPLYNEQFF. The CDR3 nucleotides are TGTGCCAGCAGCTTAACAGCGGGGCCCCTCTACAATGAGCAGTTCTTC.

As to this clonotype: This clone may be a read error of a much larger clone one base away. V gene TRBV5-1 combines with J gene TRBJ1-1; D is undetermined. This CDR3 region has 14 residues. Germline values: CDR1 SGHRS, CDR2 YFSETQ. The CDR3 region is CGSSPWVGNTEAFF. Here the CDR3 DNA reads TGCGGCAGCAGCCCGTGGGTCGGGAACACTGAAGCTTTCTTT.

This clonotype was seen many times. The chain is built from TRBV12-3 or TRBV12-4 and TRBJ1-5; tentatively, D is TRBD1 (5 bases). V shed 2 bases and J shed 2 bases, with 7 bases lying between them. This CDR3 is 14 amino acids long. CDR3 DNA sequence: TGTGCCAGCAGTTTACAGGGAGGCAATCAGCCCCAGCATTTT. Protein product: CASSLQGGNQPQHF.

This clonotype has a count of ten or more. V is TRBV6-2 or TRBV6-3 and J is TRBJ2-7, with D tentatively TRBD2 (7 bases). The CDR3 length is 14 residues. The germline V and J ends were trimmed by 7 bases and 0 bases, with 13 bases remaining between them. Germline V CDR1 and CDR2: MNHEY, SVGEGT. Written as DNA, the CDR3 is TGTGCCAGCAAGGGGGAGGGCCCCTCCTACGAGCAGTACTTC. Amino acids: CASKGEGPSYEQYF.

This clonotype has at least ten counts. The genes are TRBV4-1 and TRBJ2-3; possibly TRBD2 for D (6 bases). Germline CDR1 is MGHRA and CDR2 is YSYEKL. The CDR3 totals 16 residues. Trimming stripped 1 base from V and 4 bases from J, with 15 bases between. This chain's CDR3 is CASSQVGLATADTQYF. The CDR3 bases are TGCGCCAGCAGCCAAGTCGGCCTAGCGACTGCAGATACGCAGTATTTT.

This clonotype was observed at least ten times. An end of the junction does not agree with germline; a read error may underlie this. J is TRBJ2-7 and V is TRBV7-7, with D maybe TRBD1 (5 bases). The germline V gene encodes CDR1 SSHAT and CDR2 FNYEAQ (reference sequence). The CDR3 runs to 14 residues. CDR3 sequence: CASSLSTGSYEQYF. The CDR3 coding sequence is TGTGCTAGCAGCTTATCTACAGGATCCTACGAGCAGTACTTC.

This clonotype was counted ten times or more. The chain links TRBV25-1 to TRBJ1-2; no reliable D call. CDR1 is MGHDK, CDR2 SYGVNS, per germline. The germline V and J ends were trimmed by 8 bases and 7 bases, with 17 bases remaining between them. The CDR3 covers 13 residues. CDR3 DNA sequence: TGTGCCAGCGGAGGGTTTCCCGGCGGTGGCTACACCTTC. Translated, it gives CASGGFPGGGYTF.

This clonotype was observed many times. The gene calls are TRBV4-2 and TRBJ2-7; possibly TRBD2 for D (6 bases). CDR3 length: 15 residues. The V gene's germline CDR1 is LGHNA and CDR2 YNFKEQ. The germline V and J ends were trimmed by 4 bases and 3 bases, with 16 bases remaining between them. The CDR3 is CASSPPGTFVYEQYF. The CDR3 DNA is TGTGCCAGCAGCCCCCCCGGGACTTTCGTCTACGAGCAGTACTTC.

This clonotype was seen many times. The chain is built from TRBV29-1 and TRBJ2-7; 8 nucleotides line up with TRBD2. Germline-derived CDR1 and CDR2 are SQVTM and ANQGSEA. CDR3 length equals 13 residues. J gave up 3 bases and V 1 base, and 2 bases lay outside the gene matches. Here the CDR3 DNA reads TGCAGCGTTGAAGGGCTAGCGGGCTACGAGCAGTACTTC. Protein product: CSVEGLAGYEQYF.

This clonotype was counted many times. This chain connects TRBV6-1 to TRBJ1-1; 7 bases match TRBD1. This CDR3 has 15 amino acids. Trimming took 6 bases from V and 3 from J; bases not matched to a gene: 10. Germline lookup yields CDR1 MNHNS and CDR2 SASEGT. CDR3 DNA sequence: TGTGCCAGCAGCATCCCGACAGGGATGTACACTGAAGCTTTCTTT. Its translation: CASSIPTGMYTEAFF.

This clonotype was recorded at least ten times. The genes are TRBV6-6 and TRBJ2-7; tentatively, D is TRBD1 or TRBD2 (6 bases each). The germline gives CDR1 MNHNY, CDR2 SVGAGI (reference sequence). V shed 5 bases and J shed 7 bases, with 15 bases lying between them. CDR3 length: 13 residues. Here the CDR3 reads CASSPWGAGEQYF. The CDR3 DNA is TGTGCCAGCAGTCCCTGGGGGGCGGGGGAGCAGTACTTC.